These T cell receptor beta chains were read from a single sample in a study of CD8+ T cells in alopecia areata. Only in-frame clones appear in the TCRdb table, and some are missing; sequencing was by immunoSEQ multiplex PCR. Among fewer than 100,000 clones listed, 50% to 75% were seen once. Specimen: CD8+ T cells sorted from blood, collected at week 4, from a patient treated with tofacitinib. These receptor sequences come from a human donor with alopecia areata. CDR3s include the opening cysteine and the closing phenylalanine or tryptophan. A D gene is named only where the DNA matches it firmly. Some rows have no size entry. The others give once, few or many, or a class for an expanded clone.

abundance | j_gene | v_gene | d_gene | CDR3aa | CDR3nt
- | TRBJ2-1 | TRBV6-5 | TRBD1 | CASSYGWTGTFNEQFF | TGTGCCAGCAGTTACGGCTGGACAGGGACCTTTAATGAGCAGTTCTTC
- | TRBJ2-3 | TRBV15 | - | CATSRDFTDTQYF | TGTGCCACCAGCAGGGACTTCACAGATACGCAGTATTTT
few | TRBJ1-2 | TRBV29-1 | TRBD1 | CSVPGTGAYGYTF | TGCAGCGTTCCCGGGACAGGGGCCTATGGCTACACCTTC
- | TRBJ2-4 | TRBV7-9 | - | CASSLTGHKNIQYF | TGTGCCAGCAGCCTTACGGGGCACAAAAACATTCAGTACTTC
- | TRBJ1-1 | TRBV4-1 | - | CASSQDVGIAGAFF | TGCGCCAGCAGCCAAGATGTAGGCATTGCGGGGGCTTTCTTT
few | TRBJ2-5 | TRBV10-3 | TRBD1 | CAIKEDRGETQYF | TGTGCCATCAAGGAGGACAGGGGAGAGACCCAGTACTTC
- | TRBJ1-2 | TRBV29-1 | - | CSVGGVDYGYTF | TGCAGCGTTGGGGGGGTGGACTATGGCTACACCTTC
few | TRBJ2-1 | TRBV7-9 | - | CASSLGRAPSYNEQFF | TGTGCCAGCAGCTTGGGCCGGGCCCCGAGCTACAATGAGCAGTTCTTC
- | TRBJ1-2 | TRBV29-1 | - | CSDTTATGGYTF | TGCAGCGATACGACAGCGACGGGAGGCTACACCTTC
few | TRBJ2-1 | TRBV7-9 | - | CASSLGGGYNEQFF | TGTGCCAGCAGCTTAGGGGGAGGCTACAATGAGCAGTTCTTC
- | TRBJ1-1 | TRBV28 | - | CASSFYPMNTEAFF | TGTGCCAGCAGTTTTTACCCCATGAACACTGAAGCTTTCTTT
medium-sized | TRBJ2-7 | TRBV28 | - | CASSRDGPVYEQYF | TGTGCCAGCAGTAGGGATGGTCCGGTGTACGAGCAGTACTTC
- | TRBJ2-3 | TRBV30 | - | CAWSLASFRTDTQYF | TGTGCCTGGAGTCTGGCTAGCTTTCGTACAGATACGCAGTATTTT
- | TRBJ2-6 | TRBV7-9 | - | CASSPPRGPNVLTF | TGTGCCAGCAGCCCCCCCCGGGGACCCAACGTCCTGACTTTC
few | TRBJ2-7 | TRBV7-6 | TRBD1 | CASSLAVVGRGQTYEQYF | TGTGCCAGCAGCTTAGCGGTTGTAGGTAGGGGGCAAACCTACGAGCAGTACTTC
once | TRBJ2-7 | TRBV5-1 | - | CASSSAMGLDEQYF | TGCGCCAGCAGCTCCGCGATGGGTTTAGACGAGCAGTACTTC
- | TRBJ2-7 | TRBV7-2 | TRBD2 | CASSFWGGYEQYF | TGTGCCAGCAGCTTTTGGGGGGGTTACGAGCAGTACTTC
- | TRBJ1-1 | TRBV7-8 | - | CASSPLPGMNTEAFF | TGTGCCAGCAGCCCCCTCCCGGGGATGAACACTGAAGCTTTCTTT
few | TRBJ2-7 | TRBV30 | - | CAWSMGAGEQYF | TGTGCCTGGAGTATGGGGGCGGGAGAGCAGTACTTC
- | TRBJ2-7 | TRBV9 | TRBD1 | CASSVEGQGNEQYF | TGTGCCAGCAGCGTAGAGGGACAGGGTAACGAGCAGTACTTC
medium-sized | TRBJ2-1 | TRBV28 | TRBD2 | CASRRTSGPYNEQFF | TGTGCCAGCAGGCGGACTAGCGGGCCCTACAATGAGCAGTTCTTC
- | TRBJ2-3 | TRBV14 | TRBD2 | CASSRLAGLSVDTQYF | TGTGCCAGCAGCCGACTAGCGGGTTTGTCCGTAGATACGCAGTATTTT
- | TRBJ1-2 | TRBV7-9 | - | CASSLTGNSYGYTF | TGTGCCAGCAGCCTCACAGGGAATAGCTATGGCTACACCTTC
- | TRBJ1-1 | TRBV30 | - | CAWSHGRGLNTEAFF | TGTGCCTGGAGTCACGGCCGGGGACTCAACACTGAAGCTTTCTTT
- | TRBJ2-3 | TRBV28 | TRBD1 | CASKGDPTGDTDTQYF | TGTGCCAGCAAGGGTGACCCTACAGGGGACACAGATACGCAGTATTTT
- | TRBJ1-1 | TRBV5-4 | TRBD1 | CASRGQGAPNTEAFF | TGTGCCAGCAGAGGACAGGGGGCGCCGAACACTGAAGCTTTCTTT
- | TRBJ2-6 | TRBV29-1 | - | CSVAFGAFFLFSGANVLTF | TGCAGCGTTGCTTTCGGGGCTTTTTTCCTATTCTCTGGGGCCAACGTCCTGACTTTC
- | TRBJ2-3 | TRBV7-2 | TRBD2 | CASSPSGGGDTQYF | TGTGCCAGCAGCCCGTCGGGAGGCGGGGATACGCAGTATTTT
- | TRBJ2-5 | TRBV5-1 | TRBD2 | CASSSGDSSGRETQYF | TGCGCCAGCAGCTCAGGGGATTCGAGCGGGAGGGAGACCCAGTACTTC
- | TRBJ1-2 | TRBV7-9 | - | CASSLGHPEPYGYTF | TGTGCCAGCAGCTTAGGACACCCGGAGCCCTATGGCTACACCTTC